This TCR beta chain was sequenced in a study of CD8+ T cells in alopecia areata. Broader study findings: Sequencing of scalp samples also includes resident alphabeta T cells from normal skin.

This CDR3 contains 14 residues. Losses at the gene ends were 1 base for V and 4 bases for J; bases not matched to a gene: 2. Germline CDR1 reads SEHNR; CDR2 reads FQNEAQ (reference sequence). Sequencing used cDNA as its template, made by extracting RNA and reverse transcribing it. Only in-frame clones appear in the TCRdb table, and some are missing; sequencing was by immunoSEQ multiplex PCR. The sample comprises under 250,000 clones, about three fifths of which are singletons, and 0.4% to 0.55% rests with the top ten. A remark on this clone: Its antigen is undetermined.

Material: CD4+ T cells sorted from blood, obtained at week 0. The V and J genes are TRBV7-9 and TRBJ2-7; 9 positions match TRBD1. This receptor was identified in a human donor with alopecia areata. CDR3 bases: TGTGCCAGCAGCTTAGTGGGACAGGGATACGAGCAGTACTTC. Its protein product is CASSLVGQGYEQYF.